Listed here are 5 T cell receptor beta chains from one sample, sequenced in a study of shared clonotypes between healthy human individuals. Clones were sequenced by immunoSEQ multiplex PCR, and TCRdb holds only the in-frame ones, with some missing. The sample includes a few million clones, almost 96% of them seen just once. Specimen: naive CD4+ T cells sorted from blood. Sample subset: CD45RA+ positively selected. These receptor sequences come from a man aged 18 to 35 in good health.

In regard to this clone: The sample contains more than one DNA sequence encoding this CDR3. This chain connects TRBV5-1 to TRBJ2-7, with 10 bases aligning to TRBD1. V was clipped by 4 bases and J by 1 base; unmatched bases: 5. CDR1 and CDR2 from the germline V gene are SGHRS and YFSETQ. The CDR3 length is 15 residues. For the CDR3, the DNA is TGCGCCAGCAGCCATGGGGGACAGGGGTCCTACGAGCAGTACTTC. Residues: CASSHGGQGSYEQYF.

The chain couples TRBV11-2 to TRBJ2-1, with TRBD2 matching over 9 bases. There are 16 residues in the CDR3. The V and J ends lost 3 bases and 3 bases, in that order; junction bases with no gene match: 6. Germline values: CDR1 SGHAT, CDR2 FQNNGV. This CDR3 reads CASSLIAGDNYNEQFF. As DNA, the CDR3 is TGTGCCAGCAGCTTGATAGCGGGAGACAACTACAATGAGCAGTTCTTC.

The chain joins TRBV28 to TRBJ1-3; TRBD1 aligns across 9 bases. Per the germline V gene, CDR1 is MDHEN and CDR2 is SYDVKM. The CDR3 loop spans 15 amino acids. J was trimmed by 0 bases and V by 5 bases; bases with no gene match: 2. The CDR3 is CASSMTGGSGNTIYF. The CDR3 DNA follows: TGTGCCAGCAGTATGACAGGGGGCTCTGGAAACACCATATATTTT.

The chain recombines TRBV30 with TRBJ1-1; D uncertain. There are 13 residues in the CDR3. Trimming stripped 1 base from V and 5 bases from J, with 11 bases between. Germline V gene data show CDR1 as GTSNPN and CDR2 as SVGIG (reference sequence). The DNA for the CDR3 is TGTGCCTGGAGTGGTGGGGTTGAGACTGAAGCTTTCTTT. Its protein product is CAWSGGVETEAFF. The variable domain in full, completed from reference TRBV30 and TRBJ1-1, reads SQTIHQWPATLVQPVGSPLSLECTVEGTSNPNLYWYRQAAGRGLQLLFYSVGIGQISSEVPQNLSASRPQDRQFILSSKKLLLSDSGFYLCAWSGGVETEAFFGQGTRLTVV.

In DNA, the CDR3 is TGCAGCGCTCCAGAACAGGGGGCAATTGGTACTGAAGCTTTCTTT. Amino acids: CSAPEQGAIGTEAFF. This chain links TRBV29-1 with TRBJ1-1, with 9 positions matching TRBD1. This CDR3 has 15 amino acids. Germline V CDR1 and CDR2: SQVTM, ANQGSEA. V was pared by 7 bases and J by 5 bases, with 14 bases of the junction left unmatched.